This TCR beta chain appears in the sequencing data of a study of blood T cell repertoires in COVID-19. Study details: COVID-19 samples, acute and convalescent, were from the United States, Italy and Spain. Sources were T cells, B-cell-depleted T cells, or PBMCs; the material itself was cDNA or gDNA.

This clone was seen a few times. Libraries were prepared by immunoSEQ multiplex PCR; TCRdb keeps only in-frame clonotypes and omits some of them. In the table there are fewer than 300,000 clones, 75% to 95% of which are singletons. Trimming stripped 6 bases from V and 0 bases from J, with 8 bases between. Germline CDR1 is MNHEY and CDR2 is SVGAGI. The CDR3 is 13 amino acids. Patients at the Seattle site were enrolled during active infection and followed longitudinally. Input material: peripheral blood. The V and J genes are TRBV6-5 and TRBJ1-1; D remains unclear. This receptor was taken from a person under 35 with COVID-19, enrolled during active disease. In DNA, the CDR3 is TGTGCCAGCAGGAGCTTCATGAACACTGAAGCTTTCTTT. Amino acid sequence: CASRSFMNTEAFF.